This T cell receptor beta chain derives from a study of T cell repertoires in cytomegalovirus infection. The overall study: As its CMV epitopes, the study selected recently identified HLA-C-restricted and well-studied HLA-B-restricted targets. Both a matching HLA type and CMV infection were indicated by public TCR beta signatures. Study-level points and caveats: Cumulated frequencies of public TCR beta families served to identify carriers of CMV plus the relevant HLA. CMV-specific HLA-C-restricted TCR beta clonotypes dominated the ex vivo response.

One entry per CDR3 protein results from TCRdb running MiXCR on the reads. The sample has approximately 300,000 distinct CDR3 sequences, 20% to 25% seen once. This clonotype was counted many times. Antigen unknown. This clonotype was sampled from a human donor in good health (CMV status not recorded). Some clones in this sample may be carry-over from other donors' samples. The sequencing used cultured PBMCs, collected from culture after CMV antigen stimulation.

The CDR3 reads CASSLAPGVPEQFF. The DNA for the CDR3 is TGTGCCAGCAGCTTAGCCCCGGGGGTTCCTGAGCAGTTCTTC. The rearrangement links TRBV7-8 to TRBJ2-1; D is possibly TRBD2 (6 bases). The V gene's germline CDR1 is SGHVS and CDR2 FQNEAQ. With 0 bases removed from V and 9 bases from J, the gap between germline ends came to 12 bases. This CDR3 region has 14 residues.